This TCR beta chain was identified in a study of T-cell memory formation after mild COVID-19. Regarding the study as a whole: Pre-infection memory showed some responding clones, and this suggested that cross-reactive memory joined. Chiefly within CM and EM were the contracting CD4+ clones; CD8+ ones were within EMRA.

The germline V gene has CDR1 MDHEN and CDR2 SYDVKM. CDR3 length: 15 residues. Trimming left V 4 bases short and J 0 bases short, with 11 bases between. cDNA libraries for TCR alpha and TCR beta, carrying sample barcodes and UMIs, came from 5'RACE with constant-segment primers. TCRdb independently ran MiXCR on the 5' RACE reads; one entry per CDR3 protein. The data hold 25,000 to 35,000 distinct CDR3 sequences, with roughly 12% observed a single time. This clonotype occurred many times. Its target is not known. What was sequenced was PBMCs or a T cell subset sorted from them (not recorded which). The receptor was derived from an adult woman who had mild COVID-19 (a few samples of this study predate the infection). Cell type and time point are not known. The chain combines TRBV28 with TRBJ2-3; D is uncertain. The DNA for the CDR3 is TGTGCCAGCAGTTCGATTGTTATTAGCACAGATACGCAGTATTTT. It specifies CASSSIVISTDTQYF.